This TCR beta chain originates from a study of cytomegalovirus exposure and HLA in healthy donors. Across the whole study: The same platform was used for the 130 or so validation repertoires as for the roughly 700 first-cohort repertoires, as reported in a later analysis.

The data were produced by immunoSEQ multiplex PCR, yet TCRdb's version contains in-frame clones alone and is incomplete. The table records roughly 250,000 clones, approximately 87% of them present only once. V was clipped by 1 base and J by 1 base, with 4 bases between them. The CDR3 is 14 residues long. CDR1 and CDR2 (germline): SGHDN, FVKESK. The chain couples TRBV14 to TRBJ2-2; D not certain. Sequenced: PBMCs. The clonotype comes from a man aged 18 to 30 in good health and CMV-seronegative. CDR3 bases: TGTGCCAGCAGCCAAGTTCAGAACACCGGGGAGCTGTTTTTT. It encodes CASSQVQNTGELFF. The full variable domain, completed using reference TRBV14 and TRBJ2-2, is EAGVTQFPSHSVIEKGQTVTLRCDPISGHDNLYWYRRVMGKEIKFLLHFVKESKQDESGMPNNRFLAERTGGTYSTLKVQPAELEDSGVYFCASSQVQNTGELFFGEGSRLTVL.